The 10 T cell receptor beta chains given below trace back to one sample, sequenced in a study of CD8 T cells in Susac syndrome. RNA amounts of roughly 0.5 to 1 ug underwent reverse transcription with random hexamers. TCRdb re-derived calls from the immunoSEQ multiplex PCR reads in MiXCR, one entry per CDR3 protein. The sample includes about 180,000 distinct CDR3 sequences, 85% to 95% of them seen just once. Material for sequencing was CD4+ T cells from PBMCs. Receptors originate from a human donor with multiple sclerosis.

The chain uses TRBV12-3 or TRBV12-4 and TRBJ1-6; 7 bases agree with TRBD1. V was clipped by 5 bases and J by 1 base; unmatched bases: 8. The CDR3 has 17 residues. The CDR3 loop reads CASSPDRDGSYNSPLHF. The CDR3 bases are TGTGCCAGCAGTCCCGACAGGGACGGGTCCTATAATTCACCCCTCCACTTT.

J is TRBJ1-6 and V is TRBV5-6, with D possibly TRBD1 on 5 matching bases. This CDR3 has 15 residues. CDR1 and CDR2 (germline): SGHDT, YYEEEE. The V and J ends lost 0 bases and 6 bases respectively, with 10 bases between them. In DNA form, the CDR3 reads TGTGCCAGCAGCTTGGCCAACGGGGGTAATTCACCCCTCCACTTT. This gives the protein CASSLANGGNSPLHF.

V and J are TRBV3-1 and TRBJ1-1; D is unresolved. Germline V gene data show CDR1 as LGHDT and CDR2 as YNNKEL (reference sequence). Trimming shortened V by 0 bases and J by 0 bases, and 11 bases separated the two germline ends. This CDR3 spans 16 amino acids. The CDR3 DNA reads TGTGCCAGCAGCCAAGATCCGGCAGTTATGAACACTGAAGCTTTCTTT. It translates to CASSQDPAVMNTEAFF.

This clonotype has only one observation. The CDR3 is CASSKGLNTGELFF. The CDR3 nucleotides are TGTGCCAGCAGCAAGGGGCTGAACACCGGGGAGCTGTTTTTT. The chain carries TRBV7-3 and TRBJ2-2; D may be TRBD1 (5 bases). This CDR3 spans 14 amino acids. CDR1 SGHTA and CDR2 FQGTGA come from the germline V gene. Trimming left V 5 bases short and J 1 base short, with 8 bases between.

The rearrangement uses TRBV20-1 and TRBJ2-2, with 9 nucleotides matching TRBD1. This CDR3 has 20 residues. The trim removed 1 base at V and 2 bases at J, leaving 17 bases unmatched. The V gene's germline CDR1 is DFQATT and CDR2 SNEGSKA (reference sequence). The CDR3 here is CSARASLRYQTGGNTGELFF. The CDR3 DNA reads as TGCAGTGCTAGAGCATCCCTCCGATACCAGACAGGGGGTAACACCGGGGAGCTGTTTTTT.

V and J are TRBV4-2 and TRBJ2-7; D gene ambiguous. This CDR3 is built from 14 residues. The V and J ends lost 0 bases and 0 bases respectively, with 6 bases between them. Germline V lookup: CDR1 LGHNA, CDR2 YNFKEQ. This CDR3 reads CASSQETLSYEQYF. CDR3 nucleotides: TGTGCCAGCAGCCAAGAAACACTCTCCTACGAGCAGTACTTC.

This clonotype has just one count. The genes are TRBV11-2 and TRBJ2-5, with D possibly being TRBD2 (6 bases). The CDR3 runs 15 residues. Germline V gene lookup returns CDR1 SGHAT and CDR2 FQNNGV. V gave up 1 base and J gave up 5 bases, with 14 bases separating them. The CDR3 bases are TGTGCCAGCAGCTTAGTTGAGGGGACTTCGGAGACCCAGTACTTC. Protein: CASSLVEGTSETQYF.

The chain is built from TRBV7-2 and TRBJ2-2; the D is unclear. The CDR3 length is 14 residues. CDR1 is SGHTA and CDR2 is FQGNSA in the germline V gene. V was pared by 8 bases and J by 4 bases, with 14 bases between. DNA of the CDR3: TGTGCCAGCGGCACCTATCTGACCACCGGGGAGCTGTTTTTT. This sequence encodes CASGTYLTTGELFF.

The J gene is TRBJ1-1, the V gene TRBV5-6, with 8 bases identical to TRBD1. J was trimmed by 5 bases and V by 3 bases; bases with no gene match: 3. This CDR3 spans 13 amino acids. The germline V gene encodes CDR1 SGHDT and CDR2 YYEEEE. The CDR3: CASSSTGVTEAFF. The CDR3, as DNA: TGTGCCAGCAGCTCGACAGGGGTTACTGAAGCTTTCTTT.

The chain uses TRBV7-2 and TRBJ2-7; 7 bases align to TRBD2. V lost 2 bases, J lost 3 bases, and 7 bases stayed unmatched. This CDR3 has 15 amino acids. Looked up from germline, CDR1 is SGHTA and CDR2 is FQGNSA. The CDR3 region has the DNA TGTGCCAGCAGCTTATCGGGGGGATTAGTCTACGAGCAGTACTTC. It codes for CASSLSGGLVYEQYF. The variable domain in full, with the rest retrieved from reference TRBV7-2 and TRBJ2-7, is GAGVSQSPSNKVTEKGKDVELRCDPISGHTALYWYRQSLGQGLEFLIYFQGNSAPDKSGLPSDRFSAERTGGSVSTLTIQRTQQEDSAVYLCASSLSGGLVYEQYFGPGTRLTVT.